These T cell receptor beta chains were read from a single sample in a study of blood T cell repertoires in COVID-19. This table comes from immunoSEQ multiplex PCR, and its TCRdb copy is limited to in-frame clones, with some not included. The repertoire holds fewer than 130,000 clones, under 75% seen once, with about 5.9% in the top ten. Material for sequencing was peripheral blood. These receptors were collected from an older man with acute or convalescent COVID-19. Both conserved end residues are part of each CDR3. The D gene is left open where the match is weak. Size is omitted from some rows. Given values are once, few, many or a class for expanded clones.

D gene	V gene	J gene	clone size	CDR3 DNA	CDR3 protein
TRBD2	TRBV7-8	TRBJ2-3	.	TGTGCCAGCAGCACCCTCGGGGGGAGGAGCGATACGCAGTATTTT	CASSTLGGRSDTQYF
TRBD2	TRBV28	TRBJ2-1	.	TGTGCCAGCAGTCCCCAGGTGGGGAGGGCGGCGGGAAGCTCCTACAATGAGCAGTTCTTC	CASSPQVGRAAGSSYNEQFF
TRBD2	TRBV27	TRBJ2-1	many	TGTGCCAGCACCGGGAAGACTAGCTGGAGCTCCTACAATGAGCAGTTCTTC	CASTGKTSWSSYNEQFF
TRBD1	TRBV5-4	TRBJ2-2	.	TGTGCCAGCAGCTTGACCGGGACAGGATTAACCGGGGAGCTGTTTTTT	CASSLTGTGLTGELFF
.	TRBV20-1	TRBJ1-1	.	TGCACCCCGGGGGGGGCCGGGGGAGCTTTCTTT	CTPGGAGGAFF
.	TRBV10-3	TRBJ2-7	.	TGTGCCATCAGTTCTTCCTACGAGCAGTACTTC	CAISSSYEQYF
TRBD1	TRBV28	TRBJ1-4	.	TGTGCCAGCTTCGGACAGGGGTATGAAAAACTGTTTTTT	CASFGQGYEKLFF
TRBD2	TRBV6-5	TRBJ2-1	.	TGTGCCAGCAGGAAAGGGTCTAGCGGGAAGAATGAGCAGTTCTTC	CASRKGSSGKNEQFF
.	TRBV5-4	TRBJ2-3	.	TGTGCCAGCAGCTTGACGAGAGACACAGATACGCAGTATTTT	CASSLTRDTDTQYF
TRBD2	TRBV4-3	TRBJ2-7	.	TGCGCCAGCAGCCAATGGGTACTAGCGGGCTACGAGCAGTACTTC	CASSQWVLAGYEQYF
TRBD1	TRBV5-1	TRBJ2-2	.	TGCGCCAGCAGCGGCGGACAGGGGGCAACCGGGGAGCTGTTTTTT	CASSGGQGATGELFF
TRBD2	TRBV18	TRBJ2-3	few	TGTGCCAGCTCACCCGGACTAGCTGAAGATACGCAGTATTTT	CASSPGLAEDTQYF
TRBD1	TRBV6-5	TRBJ1-5	.	TGTGCCAGCAGTCCGACAGGGTATTCAGATCAGCCCCAGCATTTT	CASSPTGYSDQPQHF
TRBD2	TRBV5-4	TRBJ2-3	.	TGTGCCAGCAGCACGCCGGGACTAGCGGGCTTCACAGATACGCAGTATTTT	CASSTPGLAGFTDTQYF
TRBD1	TRBV24-1	TRBJ1-5	.	TGTGCCACCAGTGGTCCCGGGACAGGGAACAATCAGCCCCAGCATTTT	CATSGPGTGNNQPQHF
.	TRBV5-6	TRBJ1-4	few	TGTGCCAGCAGCTTCCGGGCAGGGAAAGAAAAACTGTTTTTT	CASSFRAGKEKLFF
TRBD1	TRBV2	TRBJ2-1	many	TGTGCCAGCAGTGAATTTATAGAACAGGGGAAGTTCTTC	CASSEFIEQGKFF
TRBD1	TRBV11-2	TRBJ2-5	.	TGTGCCAGCAGCTTATACCAGGGGGTAGAGACCCAGTACTTC	CASSLYQGVETQYF
TRBD2	TRBV9	TRBJ2-3	.	TGTGCCAGCAGTGGGAGCGGGATGTGGACAGATACGCAGTATTTT	CASSGSGMWTDTQYF
.	TRBV28	TRBJ1-2	few	TGTGCCAGCAGTTTAGCGGGGGTGAATAACTATGGCTACACCTTC	CASSLAGVNNYGYTF
.	TRBV6-5	TRBJ2-3	.	TGTGCCGTTAGCGGAACCACAGATACGCAGTATTTT	CAVSGTTDTQYF
TRBD2	TRBV3-1/TRBV3-2	TRBJ2-7	.	TGTGCCAGCAGCCAGGGGGGGGGACCTCCGGACGAGCAGTACTTC	CASSQGGGPPDEQYF
.	TRBV19	TRBJ1-5	.	TGTGCCAGTAGTATTTACAGAGATCATCAGCCCCAGCATTTT	CASSIYRDHQPQHF
.	TRBV7-7	TRBJ2-5	.	TGTGCCAGCAGCTTAAACTCCGGGTCCAGAGAGACCCAGTACTTC	CASSLNSGSRETQYF
TRBD2	TRBV5-1	TRBJ2-2	.	TGCGCCAGCAGTCGGGACTATGCGAACACCGGGGAGCTGTTTTTT	CASSRDYANTGELFF
.	TRBV5-1	TRBJ1-4	.	TGCGCCAGCACCGAAACAGGGTTAAATGAAAAACTGTTTTTT	CASTETGLNEKLFF
TRBD1	TRBV9	TRBJ1-1	.	TGTGCCAGCAGCGTAGACAGGGGGCGCGGTGAAGCTTTCTTT	CASSVDRGRGEAFF
TRBD2	TRBV7-2	TRBJ2-2	.	TGTGCCAGCAGGAGCACCGGGACTAGCGGGGGGGAGCTGTTTTTT	CASRSTGTSGGELFF
.	TRBV2	TRBJ2-1	.	TGTGCCAGCAGTGGCGAGTTTGGGCGTACTGAGCAGTTCTTC	CASSGEFGRTEQFF
.	TRBV28	TRBJ2-3	.	TGTGCCAGCAACGGTCCAGATACGCAGTATTTT	CASNGPDTQYF
TRBD2	TRBV10-1	TRBJ2-5	.	TGCGCCAGCAGTGAGAGCCAGCGGGAGGTACAAGAGACCCAGTACTTC	CASSESQREVQETQYF
.	TRBV4-3	TRBJ1-1	.	TGCGCCAGCAGCCAAGGACAGGTGAACACTGAAGCTTTCTTT	CASSQGQVNTEAFF
.	TRBV5-1	TRBJ2-3	.	TGCGCCAGCAGCTCAGGCAGGACAGATACGCAGTATTTT	CASSSGRTDTQYF